Presented here are 3 T cell receptor beta chains from one specimen sequenced in a study of control samples from healthy donors and cancer patients. Repertoires were generated with immunoSEQ multiplex PCR, while TCRdb's copy carries only in-frame clones and drops some. The sample lists around 58,000 clones, roughly 95% seen once, with approximately 1% in the top ten. Sequencing was carried out using blood. The source of these receptors is a woman under 30 in good health.

V gene TRBV9 combines with J gene TRBJ1-2; 7 bases agree with TRBD1. The CDR3 contains 16 residues. Germline CDR1 is SGDLS and CDR2 is YYNGEE. With 3 bases clipped from V and 4 bases from J, the junction kept 12 bases outside the gene matches. The CDR3 spells CASSATPGWDSYGYTF. The CDR3 coding sequence is TGTGCCAGCAGCGCTACTCCCGGTTGGGACAGCTATGGCTACACCTTC.

This clone was recorded a few times. The V and J genes are TRBV6-1 and TRBJ1-4, with D tentatively TRBD1 (5 bases). The CDR3 is 16 residues long. In germline, CDR1 is MNHNS, CDR2 SASEGT. The ends were cut back, 2 bases at V and 4 bases at J, with 14 bases in the middle. The CDR3 sequence is CASSEMYGTGNEKLFF. In DNA form, the CDR3 reads TGTGCCAGCAGTGAAATGTACGGGACGGGTAATGAAAAACTGTTTTTT.

The CDR3 reads CTAGGSPGTDTQYF. As DNA, the CDR3 is TGTACCGCTGGAGGAAGTCCTGGCACAGATACGCAGTATTTT. The chain uses TRBV28 and TRBJ2-3, with D tentatively TRBD2 (5 bases). CDR3 length: 14 amino acids. CDR1 is MDHEN, CDR2 SYDVKM, per germline. The entire variable domain, with the rest obtained from reference TRBV28 and TRBJ2-3, is as follows: DVKVTQSSRYLVKRTGEKVFLECVQDMDHENMFWYRQDPGLGLRLIYFSYDVKMKEKGDIPEGYSVSREKKERFSLILESASTNQTSMYLCTAGGSPGTDTQYFGPGTRLTVL.